The present T cell receptor (beta chain) was sequenced within a study of shared clonotypes between healthy human individuals. Per germline, CDR1 GTSNPN and CDR2 SVGIG (reference sequence). The CDR3 runs to 11 residues. V was trimmed by 1 base and J by 5 bases, leaving 5 bases between them. Assay: immunoSEQ multiplex PCR; the TCRdb copy retains only in-frame clones and omits some. This sample has hundreds of thousands of clones, with roughly 79% found just once. The TCR was taken from a woman aged 40 to 50 in good health. Some clones in this sample may be carry-over from other donors' samples. The chain combines TRBV30 with TRBJ2-5; no reliable D call. The sample comprised PBMCs. The CDR3 coding sequence is TGTGCCTGGAGTGGTCAGGAGACCCAGTACTTC. It specifies CAWSGQETQYF.